A selection of T cell receptor beta chains follows, all from one sample in a study of tumor-infiltrating lymphocytes in primary liver carcinoma. MiXCR, run by TCRdb on the multiplex PCR reads, gives a single entry per CDR3 protein. The sample has about 310,000 distinct CDR3 sequences, less than 75% seen once. Sequences were obtained from peripheral blood. These receptors were obtained from a man aged 35 to 55 with primary liver carcinoma and hepatitis B virus infection. CDR3s include the opening cysteine and the closing phenylalanine or tryptophan. Clone size is shown for a subset of rows, as once, few, many or a class of expanded clone.

clone_size j_call v_call cdr3_aa
. TRBJ2-7 TRBV10-3 CAISKDGSFSYEQYF
. TRBJ1-4 TRBV30 CAWRVPANEKLFF
. TRBJ2-3 TRBV29-1 CSAGVAGDGTQYF
. TRBJ1-6 TRBV6-6 CACSEDYKINSPLHF
. TRBJ2-2 TRBV5-1 CASSFTGTDHYIGELFF
. TRBJ1-6 TRBV20-1 CSASPTDLNSPLHF
many TRBJ2-3 TRBV7-9 CASSSPGTLFGDTQYF
many TRBJ2-7 TRBV12-3/TRBV12-4 CASSLPETYEQYF
. TRBJ2-6 TRBV11-2 CASSFGAARLSGANLLTF
. TRBJ1-5 TRBV10-3 CAISERGANQSQHF
. TRBJ2-1 TRBV7-9 CASSLVTGSYNEQFF
few TRBJ2-7 TRBV5-4 CASSLGGSDEQYF
. TRBJ1-1 TRBV30 CAWSFDLYTEAFF
. TRBJ2-1 TRBV11-2 CASSLDMAGDNEQFF
. TRBJ1-1 TRBV14 CASSQVSGRTEDFF
once TRBJ2-7 TRBV6-2/TRBV6-3 CASSYRDFSSYEQHF
many TRBJ1-2 TRBV29-1 CSVARGDGYTF
. TRBJ2-3 TRBV5-4 CASSLQRGTDTRYF
. TRBJ2-6 TRBV11-1 CTSSLGETGANVLAF
. TRBJ2-1 TRBV5-1 CASSLRASWRDEQFF
many TRBJ2-1 TRBV12-5 CASGSDRASAEQFF
. TRBJ2-5 TRBV14 CASSQGGTSGRRGETQYF
once TRBJ2-3 TRBV10-3 CAISGGGLAPPRTSTDRQYF
. TRBJ1-1 TRBV12-3/TRBV12-4 CASSSPWSGNTEAFF
. TRBJ2-1 TRBV4-2 CASSQGTSGGDYNEQFF
. TRBJ1-4 TRBV28 CATSGVGATNEKLFF
many TRBJ2-1 TRBV4-3 CASSQEFASGGYNEQFF
. TRBJ2-5 TRBV2 CASSEALAAYQETQYF
. TRBJ2-1 TRBV4-2 CASSLSSCPRSYNEQFF
. TRBJ2-2 TRBV30 CASRKRTGNTGEPFF
many TRBJ2-7 TRBV4-1 CASSPGVGTGSYEQYF
many TRBJ1-1 TRBV30 CAWSETGVMTEAFF
. TRBJ2-2 TRBV6-4 CASSRVPSGELFF
. TRBJ2-5 TRBV7-2 CANSRTSIVTQYF
. TRBJ2-7 TRBV2 CASSEAPSGGPLNYEQYF
many TRBJ2-1 TRBV5-5 CASDYGDNYNEQFF
few TRBJ2-3 TRBV7-9 CASSPPRGYTSTDTQYF
once TRBJ2-3 TRBV30 CAWSKRGGDTQYF
many TRBJ2-3 TRBV29-1 CSVEMRSGRGTDTQYF
. TRBJ2-5 TRBV14 CASNSRTSLYQETQYF
. TRBJ2-7 TRBV12-3/TRBV12-4 CANSPTGRTYEQYF
few TRBJ2-7 TRBV11-1 CVSSDRTGGVAYEQYF
. TRBJ1-5 TRBV7-9 CVSSPSGDQPQHF
. TRBJ2-1 TRBV10-3 CAIRAEPGGNEHFF
few TRBJ2-7 TRBV5-4 CASSLVPNSYEQYF
many TRBJ2-5 TRBV4-3 CASSSGTGTGAQYF
. TRBJ2-1 TRBV28 CANKKTGQKNEQFF
. TRBJ2-3 TRBV30 CSSVAGVAAATQYF
. TRBJ2-1 TRBV12-3/TRBV12-4 CASSFIWRNNEQFF
few TRBJ2-7 TRBV7-9 CASSSGLLFEQYF
. TRBJ2-1 TRBV11-2 CTSTLGSRGAYNEQFF
few TRBJ2-7 TRBV5-6 CASSSRTGPYEQYF
. TRBJ2-3 TRBV11-2 CARRLDGGSGSADTQYF
. TRBJ2-5 TRBV11-3 CASSLEAGVGETQCF
few TRBJ2-5 TRBV28 CASSSPGNRRETQYF
many TRBJ1-1 TRBV6-1 CASSEARQHGAFF